The 16 T cell receptor beta chains listed next were all sequenced from one sample in a study of CD8+CD57+ T cells in acquired aplastic anemia. Using genomic DNA as the template, TCR beta VDJ and CDR3 profiling was carried out. TCRdb processed the reads anew with MiXCR; each CDR3 protein has one entry. The sample lists around 200,000 distinct CDR3 sequences, less than 60% occurring once. The sequenced patients had an expansion of CD8+CD57+ cells seen by flow cytometry. Sequenced: sorted CD4+, CD8+, or CD8+CD57+ T cells (not recorded which) from PBMCs. All receptors derive from a human donor with aplastic anemia.

The chain joins TRBV9 to TRBJ2-3; D is perhaps TRBD2 (5 bases). Germline lookup yields CDR1 SGDLS and CDR2 YYNGEE. The ends were cut back, 3 bases at V and 2 bases at J, with 16 bases in the middle. This CDR3 spans 16 amino acids. The DNA for the CDR3 is TGTGCCAGCAGCGAGTACCTCGGGGTTTACACAGATACGCAGTATTTT. Protein product: CASSEYLGVYTDTQYF.

There are many counts of this clonotype. The CDR3: CASSMGGQASTGELFF. The CDR3 DNA reads as TGCGCCAGCAGCATGGGGGGACAGGCTTCCACCGGGGAGCTGTTTTTT. V is TRBV5-1 and J is TRBJ2-2, with 8 bases aligning to TRBD1. Per the germline V gene, CDR1 is SGHRS and CDR2 is YFSETQ. V lost 4 bases to trimming and J lost 4 bases; unmatched junction nucleotides: 9. The CDR3 length is 16 residues.

The rearrangement links TRBV14 to TRBJ2-5; a weak D match, TRBD2 (5 bases). Germline V gene lookup returns CDR1 SGHDN and CDR2 FVKESK. The CDR3 is 15 amino acids. V was pared by 1 base and J by 5 bases, with 14 bases between. The chain's CDR3 is CASSQGGLARETQYF. CDR3 coding DNA: TGTGCCAGCAGCCAAGGAGGGCTAGCCCGGGAGACCCAGTACTTC.

This clonotype appeared many times. The chain uses TRBV19 and TRBJ2-6; TRBD1 might be the D (5 bases). Germline V gene lookup returns CDR1 LNHDA and CDR2 SQIVND (reference sequence). CDR3 length: 17 residues. V lost 1 base, J lost 9 bases, and 19 bases lay in between. CDR3 sequence: CASSIGAPTVRVNVLTF. The CDR3 DNA follows: TGTGCCAGTAGTATAGGGGCACCGACGGTCAGGGTCAACGTCCTGACTTTC. Supplemented by reference TRBV19 and TRBJ2-6, the full variable domain reads DGGITQSPKYLFRKEGQNVTLSCEQNLNHDAMYWYRQDPGQGLRLIYYSQIVNDFQKGDIAEGYSVSREKKESFPLTVTSAQKNPTAFYLCASSIGAPTVRVNVLTFGAGSRLTVL.

The chain couples TRBV10-3 to TRBJ1-1; D unresolved. The V gene's germline CDR1 is ENHRY and CDR2 SYGVKD. The CDR3 is made up of 12 amino acids. V lost 8 bases to trimming and J lost 7 bases, with 14 bases between them. CDR3 coding DNA: TGTGCCATCCTCGATCCTAAAGGTGAAGCTTTCTTT. It encodes CAILDPKGEAFF.

In this sample, this clonotype turned up a few times. A single base separates this from a much larger clone, so it may be a read error. The V gene is TRBV5-1, the J gene TRBJ1-1; 9 bases are shared with TRBD1. Germline loops: CDR1 SGHRS, CDR2 YFSETQ. V dropped 3 bases and J dropped 1; count of bases not matched to a gene: 1. The CDR3 extends over 14 amino acids. The CDR3 DNA is TGCGCCAGCAGCTGGGGACAGGGGAACACTGAAGCTTTCTTT. This gives the protein CASSWGQGNTEAFF.

This sequence joins TRBV20-1 and TRBJ2-5; the D is unclear. Germline V lookup: CDR1 DFQATT, CDR2 SNEGSKA (reference sequence). V lost 3 bases to trimming and J lost 2 bases, with 10 bases between them. The CDR3 is 13 residues long. The CDR3: CSASHGTQETQYF. In nucleotides, the CDR3 is TGCAGTGCTAGTCACGGAACTCAAGAGACCCAGTACTTC.

This chain uses TRBV7-2 with TRBJ1-6, with 7 bases fitting TRBD1. CDR1 and CDR2 (germline): SGHTA, FQGNSA. V lost 5 bases to trimming and J lost 7 bases; unmatched junction nucleotides: 8. This CDR3 region has 15 residues. The CDR3, as DNA: TGTGCCAGCAGCAAACAGACAGGGTGGAATTCACCCCTCCACTTT. Its translation is CASSKQTGWNSPLHF.

The V call is TRBV7-3, the J call TRBJ2-3; D possibly corresponds to TRBD2 (6 bases). The CDR3 sequence is 11 residues long. V lost 4 bases and J 12 bases, leaving 11 bases between the germline ends. Germline values: CDR1 SGHTA, CDR2 FQGTGA. The CDR3 DNA reads TGTGCCAGCAGCTACCGGGACTTACAGTATTTT. This translates into CASSYRDLQYF. Full variable domain (remainder filled in from reference TRBV7-3 and TRBJ2-3): GAGVSQTPSNKVTEKGKYVELRCDPISGHTALYWYRQSLGQGPEFLIYFQGTGAADDSGLPNDRFFAVRPEGSVSTLKIQRTERGDSAVYLCASSYRDLQYFGPGTRLTVL.

With regard to this clonotype: The CDR3 carries no conserved terminal phenylalanine or tryptophan, so it likely arises from a read error. The limits of the CDR3 on the DNA are not certain, so only TCRdb's listed CDR3 is given. This chain connects TRBV6-5 to TRBJ2-7. Germline-derived CDR1 and CDR2 are MNHEY and SVGAGI. The length of the CDR3 is 8 amino acids, counting both ends. CDR3 sequence reads: CASSYSSL.

The chain employs TRBV10-3 and TRBJ1-2; D may be TRBD1 (5 bases). In germline, CDR1 is ENHRY, CDR2 SYGVKD. This CDR3 is built from 11 residues. V lost 7 bases to trimming and J lost 6 bases, with 9 bases between them. The CDR3 region is CAITGRDGYTF. CDR3 coding DNA: TGTGCCATCACAGGGAGGGATGGCTACACCTTC.

This clonotype was seen repeatedly, ten times or more. The chain recombines TRBV7-8 with TRBJ2-5; 8 bases agree with TRBD1. In germline, CDR1 is SGHVS, CDR2 FQNEAQ. There are 16 residues in the CDR3. The V gene end was trimmed by 3 bases and the J gene end by 5 bases; junction bases not matched to a gene: 11. The CDR3 DNA follows: TGTGCCAGCAGCTTCGCGGCAGGGGGCGCGGGGGAGACCCAGTACTTC. Residues: CASSFAAGGAGETQYF.

A note on this clonotype: This sequence may be a read error, since a much larger clone differs from it by one base. The chain recombines TRBV5-1 with TRBJ2-2; 9 bases are shared with TRBD1. The CDR3 totals 14 residues. The germline V gene has CDR1 SGHRS and CDR2 YFSETQ. In DNA, the CDR3 is TGCGCCAGCAGCTTAACAGGGGGCTTAGGGGAGCTGTGTTTT. It codes for CASSLTGGLGELCF. Together with reference TRBV5-1 and TRBJ2-2, the CDR3 gives the full variable domain: KAGVTQTPRYLIKTRGQQVTLSCSPISGHRSVSWYQQTPGQGLQFLFEYFSETQRNKGNFPGRFSGRQFSNSRSEMNVSTLELGDSALYLCASSLTGGLGELCFGEGSRLTVL.

There are a few counts of this clonotype. The chain couples TRBV24-1 to TRBJ1-5, with D possibly TRBD1 on 5 matching bases. The length of the CDR3 is 16 residues. The germline V gene encodes CDR1 KGHDR and CDR2 SFDVKD. V lost 3 bases to trimming and J lost 9 bases, with 20 bases between them. The CDR3, as DNA: TGTGCCACCAGTGATGGGGGACGGATGGGTGAAGTGCCCCAGCATTTT. It encodes CATSDGGRMGEVPQHF.

This chain joins TRBV29-1 and TRBJ2-3, with TRBD2 as a possible D gene (6 bases). Germline V gene lookup returns CDR1 SQVTM and CDR2 ANQGSEA. The length of the CDR3 is 13 residues. The V and J ends lost 7 bases and 4 bases respectively, with 15 bases between them. Written as DNA, the CDR3 is TGCAGCGCTACGGGGGTGGGTGCAGATACGCAGTATTTT. This encodes CSATGVGADTQYF.

In this sample, this clonotype turned up a few times. The V call is TRBV10-3, the J call TRBJ2-7, with D possibly matching TRBD1 (5 bases). CDR1 and CDR2 (germline): ENHRY, SYGVKD. Trimming removed 2 bases from V and 7 bases from J, with 15 bases in between. The CDR3 covers 14 residues. This CDR3 is CAISEANGAGEQYF. CDR3 DNA: TGTGCCATCAGTGAGGCGAACGGAGCAGGGGAGCAGTACTTC.